Listed below are T cell receptor beta chains from one sample, sequenced in a study of T cell changes during pregnancy in multiple sclerosis. Generated by immunoSEQ multiplex PCR, the TCRdb table keeps only in-frame clones and is missing some. The sample contains 100,000 or so clones, about nine tenths of which appear only once. Sequenced material: peripheral blood, taken after pregnancy. The origin of the receptors is a female donor with multiple sclerosis, enrolled in a pregnancy study. The CDR3 runs from the conserved cysteine through the conserved F or W. The D gene is left open where the match is weak. A clone size is listed for some rows: how often the clone was seen (once, few, many), or a class if it is expanded.

j_call d_call v_call clone_size cdr3_length cdr3_nt cdr3_aa
TRBJ2-7 - TRBV6-1 - 12 TGTGCCAGCAGTGATTCCTTTCTCGAGCAGTACTTC CASSDSFLEQYF
TRBJ1-5 - TRBV27 - 13 TGTGCCAGCAGTTTTAATAGCAATCAGCCCCAGCATTTT CASSFNSNQPQHF
TRBJ1-2 - TRBV27 - 13 TGTGCCAGCAGTTCCGAGCGACACTATGGCTACACCTTC CASSSERHYGYTF
TRBJ2-5 TRBD1 TRBV30 - 13 TGTGCCTGGGAAAGACAGGGCTTGGAGACCCAGTACTTC CAWERQGLETQYF
TRBJ2-7 - TRBV2 - 16 TGTGCCAGCAGTGAGCCCGCCAGGGGTAGCTCCTACGAGCAGTACTTC CASSEPARGSSYEQYF
TRBJ2-7 TRBD1 TRBV7-6 - 15 TGTGCCAGCAGCCCGGGCGGGACAGGGGACGGCGAGCAGTACTTC CASSPGGTGDGEQYF
TRBJ1-2 TRBD1 TRBV19 - 14 TGTGCCAGTAGTATCTCAGACAGGGGTTTCGGCTACACCTTC CASSISDRGFGYTF
TRBJ2-1 TRBD2 TRBV30 once 13 TGTGCCTGGAGTGTACCTAGCGGGAGGGAGCAGTTCTTC CAWSVPSGREQFF
TRBJ2-1 - TRBV12-5 once 17 TGTGCTAGTGGTTTGGGGTCAGCGGATACCGGATGGTCTGAGCAGTTCTTC CASGLGSADTGWSEQFF
TRBJ2-3 TRBD2 TRBV7-3 once 15 TGTGCCAGCAGCCGCGGGGGGGCGGGCACAGATACGCAGTATTTT CASSRGGAGTDTQYF
TRBJ1-2 - TRBV7-8 - 15 TGTGCCAGCAGCCCCCAAGGGGCAGGGCGCTATGGCTACACCTTC CASSPQGAGRYGYTF
TRBJ1-5 TRBD1 TRBV7-9 once 14 TGTGCCAGCAGCGACAGGGACAGCAATCAGCCCCAGCATTTT CASSDRDSNQPQHF
TRBJ2-5 - TRBV5-1 once 13 TGCGCCAGCAGCTTACAGGGCCTCGAGACCCAGTACTTC CASSLQGLETQYF
TRBJ1-2 - TRBV2 - 14 TGTGCCAGCTTGAGGGTACAGGGACAAGAGGGCTACACCTTC CASLRVQGQEGYTF
TRBJ2-5 TRBD1 TRBV6-5 - 15 TGTGCCAGCAGTTACCAACAGGGGGGAGGAGAGACCCAGTACTTC CASSYQQGGGETQYF
TRBJ1-1 - TRBV9 - 15 TGTGCCAGCAGCCCCATCCAGGGCTACGACACTGAAGCTTTCTTT CASSPIQGYDTEAFF
TRBJ1-1 - TRBV4-1 - 15 TGCGCCAGCAGCCAACCGACAGGCCTTAACACTGAAGCTTTCTTT CASSQPTGLNTEAFF
TRBJ1-2 - TRBV30 - 13 TGTGCCTGGAGTGGCAAATCAGGGGCAAGCTACACCTTC CAWSGKSGASYTF
TRBJ2-1 TRBD1 TRBV11-3 - 11 TGTGCCAGTACAGGGGTGGATGAGCAGTTCTTC CASTGVDEQFF
TRBJ2-7 TRBD1 TRBV7-9 - 15 TGTGCCAGCAGCCACTCAGGGGGCGCCCGTTACGAGCAGTACTTC CASSHSGGARYEQYF
TRBJ1-2 - TRBV30 - 13 TGTGCCTGGAGTGTCAAGGGAGGCTATGGCTACACCTTC CAWSVKGGYGYTF
TRBJ2-3 - TRBV19 - 18 TGTGCCAGTAGTATTGGGGTGGCGCGGGGAAGCGTCACAGATACGCAGTATTTT CASSIGVARGSVTDTQYF
TRBJ1-2 TRBD1 TRBV28 - 16 TGTGCCAGCAGTTTACCGGGGACAGGGTCCGCCTATGGCTACACCTTC CASSLPGTGSAYGYTF
TRBJ2-1 TRBD2 TRBV11-1 - 14 TGTGCCAGCAGCCCCCTAGCGGGGTACAATGAGCAGTTCTTC CASSPLAGYNEQFF
TRBJ2-7 TRBD1 TRBV14 - 16 TGTGCCAGCAGCCAGGCCGGGACAGGGGGCGATCTTTGGCAGTACTTC CASSQAGTGGDLWQYF
TRBJ1-2 - TRBV15 - 13 TGTGCCACCAGCCCTGTTGGCTTCTATGGCTACACCTTC CATSPVGFYGYTF
TRBJ2-7 - TRBV6-1 - 14 TGTGCCAGCAGTGAGCCGGGACTTCGCTACGAGCAGTACTTC CASSEPGLRYEQYF
TRBJ2-1 TRBD2 TRBV5-8 few 13 TGTGCCAGCAGCCCTCGGGGGGGCAATGAGCAGTTCTTC CASSPRGGNEQFF
TRBJ2-2 - TRBV6-1 - 13 TGTGCCAGCATCCGGTCGAACACCGGGGAGCTGTTTTTT CASIRSNTGELFF
TRBJ2-2 TRBD2 TRBV6-1 - 15 TGTGCCAGCAGGGGTAGCGGGAGCATGACCGGGGAGCTGTTTTTT CASRGSGSMTGELFF
TRBJ2-7 TRBD1 TRBV11-3 - 14 TGTGCCAGCAGCTTAGAGGGACAGGCCTACGAGCAGTACTTC CASSLEGQAYEQYF
TRBJ2-7 - TRBV15 - 13 TGTGCCACCAGCAGACTCGGACAGATCGAGCAGTACTTC CATSRLGQIEQYF
TRBJ1-1 - TRBV11-3 - 12 TGTGCCAGCAAAGGGGCAGGGCGAAAAGCTTTCTTT CASKGAGRKAFF
TRBJ1-5 - TRBV19 - 15 TGTGCCAGTAGTATGGAGGGCGCGAGCAATCAGCCCCAGCATTTT CASSMEGASNQPQHF
TRBJ1-2 TRBD1 TRBV2 - 14 TGTGCCAGCAGCGCCAGACCGGACAGGGGGCCCTTTCCCTTC CASSARPDRGPFPF
TRBJ1-1 - TRBV28 - 14 TGTGCCAGCGGTACTGACAGGCTGAACACTGAAGCTTTCTTT CASGTDRLNTEAFF
TRBJ2-2 - TRBV5-1 - 15 TGCGCCAGCAGCTTGGTTGCGGTGGGCACCGGGGAGCTGTTTTTT CASSLVAVGTGELFF
TRBJ2-7 TRBD1 TRBV11-3 - 13 TGTGCCAGCAGCTCCGGACAGGCCAGGGAGCAGTACTTC CASSSGQAREQYF
TRBJ1-1 TRBD1 TRBV27 - 19 TGTGCCAGCAGTTACCCCACAGGGGGCGCCCCCCGCTCGGGCACTGAAGCTTTCTTT CASSYPTGGAPRSGTEAFF
TRBJ1-2 - TRBV5-5 - 15 TGTGCCAGCGGGACACCCGTAGAGAGGGACTATGGCTACACCTTC CASGTPVERDYGYTF
TRBJ2-3 TRBD2 TRBV27 once 16 TGTGCCACCCTGTCGAGAGCGGGGGTACGCACAGATACGCAGTATTTT CATLSRAGVRTDTQYF
TRBJ2-1 TRBD1 TRBV2 - 15 TGTGCCAGCAAATACCGGGACAGCCCCTACAATGAGCAGTTCTTC CASKYRDSPYNEQFF
TRBJ1-1 - TRBV5-1 - 14 TGCGCCAGCAGCCCACAGGGTACTTCCATTGAAGCTTTCTTT CASSPQGTSIEAFF
TRBJ1-5 - TRBV7-9 - 14 TGTGCCAGCGGATCAGCTAGGAGCAATCAGCCCCAGCATTTT CASGSARSNQPQHF
TRBJ1-2 - TRBV5-4 once 16 TGTGCCAGCAGCTTGGCCGGGCAGGGGAGTCTCAATGGCTACACCTTC CASSLAGQGSLNGYTF
TRBJ1-6 - TRBV9 - 14 TGTGCCAGCAGCGCTCAGGGGATTAATTCACCCCTCCACTTT CASSAQGINSPLHF